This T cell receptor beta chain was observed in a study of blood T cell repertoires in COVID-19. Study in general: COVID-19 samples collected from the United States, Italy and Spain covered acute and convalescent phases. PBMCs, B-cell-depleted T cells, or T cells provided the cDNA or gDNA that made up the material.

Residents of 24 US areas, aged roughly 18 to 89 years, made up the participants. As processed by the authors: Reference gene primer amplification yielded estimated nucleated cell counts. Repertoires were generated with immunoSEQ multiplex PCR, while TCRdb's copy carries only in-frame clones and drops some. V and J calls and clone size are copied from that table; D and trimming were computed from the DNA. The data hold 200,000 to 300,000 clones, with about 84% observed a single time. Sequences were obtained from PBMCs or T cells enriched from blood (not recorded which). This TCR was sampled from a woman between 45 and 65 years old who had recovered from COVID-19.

CDR3 amino acids: CASRETSGSGDEQFF. The CDR3 DNA is TGCGCCAGCAGAGAGACTAGCGGGAGCGGCGATGAGCAGTTCTTC. This chain joins TRBV10-1 and TRBJ2-1; 12 bases are shared with TRBD2. CDR3 length: 15 residues. Losses at the gene ends were 6 bases for V and 8 bases for J; bases not matched to a gene: 8. In germline, CDR1 is WNHNN, CDR2 SYGVQD (reference sequence).